One sample yielded the 20 T cell receptor beta chains listed below, sequenced in a study of cytomegalovirus exposure and HLA in healthy donors. Primers: 60 Vbeta forward and 13 Jbeta reverse. Clones were sequenced by immunoSEQ multiplex PCR, and TCRdb holds only the in-frame ones, with some missing. Of 95,000 to 120,000 clones listed, about 78% were seen once; the top ten hold about 5%. What was sequenced was PBMCs. The receptors derive from a woman aged 25 to 39 in good health and CMV-seropositive.

V is TRBV30 and J is TRBJ1-2, with 7 bases matching TRBD1. The CDR3 totals 15 residues. Germline trimming cut 5 bases from V and 0 bases from J; bases unmatched to any gene: 9. The V gene's germline CDR1 is GTSNPN and CDR2 SVGIG (reference sequence). CDR3 protein: CAWLKDRATNYGYTF. In DNA form, the CDR3 reads TGTGCCTGGCTAAAAGACAGGGCTACTAACTATGGCTACACCTTC.

The chain has TRBV18 and TRBJ2-7; a possible D gene is TRBD1 (6 bases). Germline V CDR1 and CDR2: KGHSH, LQKENI. With 8 bases removed from V and 0 bases from J, the gap between germline ends came to 14 bases. The CDR3 runs 14 residues. As DNA, the CDR3 is TGTGCCAGCGGCGGACAGATTAGCTCCTACGAGCAGTACTTC. Translating it yields CASGGQISSYEQYF.

This chain links TRBV7-9 with TRBJ2-1, with D possibly matching TRBD2 (6 bases). Germline V lookup: CDR1 SEHNR, CDR2 FQNEAQ (reference sequence). Deletions cut 1 base from V and 12 bases from J, with 13 bases between. The CDR3 runs to 13 residues. Here the CDR3 DNA reads TGTGCCAGCAGCTTAGTAGGGACTTCCGGGCAGTTCTTC. This codes for CASSLVGTSGQFF. Full variable domain (missing parts from reference TRBV7-9 and TRBJ2-1): DTGVSQNPRHKITKRGQNVTFRCDPISEHNRLYWYRQTLGQGPEFLTYFQNEAQLEKSRLLSDRFSAERPKGSFSTLEIQRTEQGDSAMYLCASSLVGTSGQFFGPGTRLTVL.

The chain carries TRBV30 and TRBJ1-4, with TRBD1 identical over 10 bases. The CDR3 length is 13 residues. Losses at the gene ends were 8 bases for V and 7 bases for J; bases not matched to a gene: 7. In germline, CDR1 is GTSNPN, CDR2 SVGIG (reference sequence). The CDR3 DNA sequence: TGTGCCGGGCAGCGGGACAGGGGTGAAAAACTGTTTTTT. It translates to CAGQRDRGEKLFF.

The rearrangement links TRBV19 to TRBJ1-5; D unresolved. The germline V gene has CDR1 LNHDA and CDR2 SQIVND (reference sequence). The ends were cut back, 3 bases at V and 5 bases at J, with 11 bases in the middle. The CDR3 is 14 amino acids. Here the CDR3 DNA reads TGTGCCAGTAGTATTTCCGGTCGGGATCAGCCCCAGCATTTT. Its translation is CASSISGRDQPQHF.

V and J are TRBV25-1 and TRBJ1-1, with D hard to call. The CDR3 contains 15 residues. The V gene's germline CDR1 is MGHDK and CDR2 SYGVNS. The V end was cut by 1 base, the J end by 11 bases, with 20 bases between. DNA for the CDR3: TGTGCCAGCAGTGAATTTGGCGGCTCTCCCCGGTCGGCTTTCTTT. This encodes CASSEFGGSPRSAFF. Full variable domain (remainder filled in from reference TRBV25-1 and TRBJ1-1): EADIYQTPRYLVIGTGKKITLECSQTMGHDKMYWYQQDPGMELHLIHYSYGVNSTEKGDLSSESTVSRIRTEHFPLTLESARPSHTSQYLCASSEFGGSPRSAFFGQGTRLTVV.

The gene calls are TRBV9 and TRBJ1-4; D unresolved. This CDR3 contains 14 residues. Looked up from germline, CDR1 is SGDLS and CDR2 is YYNGEE. V lost 3 bases and J 1 base, leaving 7 bases between the germline ends. The CDR3 is CASSGGRTNEKLFF. The CDR3 nucleotides are TGTGCCAGCAGCGGCGGCAGAACTAATGAAAAACTGTTTTTT.

This clone was seen only a few times. The sample holds other DNA sequences that translate to the same CDR3. V usage is TRBV5-4 and J usage is TRBJ2-5; TRBD1 is a possible D gene (6 bases). This CDR3 is 13 amino acids long. V lost 2 bases and J 5 bases, leaving 10 bases between the germline ends. Looked up from germline, CDR1 is SGHNT and CDR2 is YYREEE (reference sequence). CDR3 region: CASSFGGRETQYF. The CDR3, as DNA: TGTGCCAGCAGCTTTGGGGGCCGGGAGACCCAGTACTTC.

The V and J genes are TRBV9 and TRBJ2-3, with TRBD2 identical over 9 bases. With V trimmed by 6 bases and J by 4 bases, 9 bases remained unmatched. The CDR3 consists of 15 residues. CDR1 is SGDLS, CDR2 YYNGEE, per germline. In DNA, the CDR3 is TGTGCCAGCACCTACGCGGGACTAGCAGCAGATACGCAGTATTTT. As protein: CASTYAGLAADTQYF. The full variable domain, rest sourced from reference TRBV9 and TRBJ2-3, is DSGVTQTPKHLITATGQRVTLRCSPRSGDLSVYWYQQSLDQGLQFLIQYYNGEERAKGNILERFSAQQFPDLHSELNLSSLELGDSALYFCASTYAGLAADTQYFGPGTRLTVL.

This rearrangement joins TRBV27 to TRBJ1-1; the D is unclear. The CDR3 loop spans 13 amino acids. Germline-derived CDR1 and CDR2 are MNHEY and SMNVEV (reference sequence). V was trimmed by 5 bases and J by 4 bases, leaving 11 bases between them. CDR3 residues: CASSATTGTEAFF. The CDR3 region has the DNA TGTGCCAGCAGTGCAACAACGGGCACTGAAGCTTTCTTT.

V and J are TRBV5-1 and TRBJ2-6; maybe TRBD1 (6 bases). The CDR3 extends over 17 amino acids. V was cut by 4 bases and J by 0 bases, with 14 bases left in between. From germline, CDR1 is SGHRS and CDR2 YFSETQ. CDR3 region: CASSAGTTSSGANVLTF. The CDR3 coding sequence is TGCGCCAGCAGCGCCGGGACAACCAGCTCTGGGGCCAACGTCCTGACTTTC. Drawing the rest from reference TRBV5-1 and TRBJ2-6, the complete variable domain is KAGVTQTPRYLIKTRGQQVTLSCSPISGHRSVSWYQQTPGQGLQFLFEYFSETQRNKGNFPGRFSGRQFSNSRSEMNVSTLELGDSALYLCASSAGTTSSGANVLTFGAGSRLTVL.

This chain joins TRBV5-1 and TRBJ2-1; D may be TRBD2 (5 bases). V lost 0 bases and J 1 base, leaving 11 bases between the germline ends. The germline gives CDR1 SGHRS, CDR2 YFSETQ. This CDR3 is built from 16 residues. The CDR3 DNA is TGCGCCAGCAGCTTGGCCGGCCTAGCTTCCTACAATGAGCAGTTCTTC. It encodes CASSLAGLASYNEQFF.

The CDR3 here is CASRSGVGEKLFF. DNA for the CDR3: TGCGCCAGCAGGAGCGGGGTAGGGGAAAAACTGTTTTTT. The J gene is TRBJ1-4, the V gene TRBV10-2, with no clear D. Germline-derived CDR1 and CDR2 are WSHSY and SAAADI. The CDR3 has 13 residues. V was shortened by 6 bases and J by 8 bases, with 13 bases between the two germline ends.

The chain has TRBV28 and TRBJ1-5, with D unclear. The CDR3 is made up of 13 amino acids. From germline, CDR1 is MDHEN and CDR2 SYDVKM. V was shortened by 3 bases and J by 8 bases, with 11 bases between the two germline ends. The CDR3 region has the DNA TGTGCCAGCAGTTTCATATACGGGGAGCCCCAGCATTTT. The encoded protein is CASSFIYGEPQHF.

The chain is built from TRBV2 and TRBJ1-5, with unresolved D. The germline V gene has CDR1 SNHLY and CDR2 FYNNEI. The V and J ends lost 1 base and 0 bases respectively, with 4 bases between them. The CDR3 runs to 14 residues. The CDR3 loop reads CASSEGHSNQPQHF. CDR3 nucleotide sequence: TGTGCCAGCAGTGAAGGGCATAGCAATCAGCCCCAGCATTTT.

DNA for the CDR3: TGTGCCAGCAGCCCCAGGAGCGGGAGTACAGATACGCAGTATTTT. Translated, it gives CASSPRSGSTDTQYF. The chain recombines TRBV4-2 with TRBJ2-3; 8 bases are shared with TRBD2. The CDR3 covers 15 residues. V was clipped by 4 bases and J by 3 bases; unmatched bases: 6. Looked up from germline, CDR1 is LGHNA and CDR2 is YNFKEQ.

This rearrangement joins TRBV5-1 to TRBJ1-5; 7 positions agree with TRBD1. Germline-derived CDR1 and CDR2 are SGHRS and YFSETQ. V lost 4 bases, J lost 2 bases, and 15 bases stayed unmatched. The CDR3 is 18 amino acids. In nucleotides, the CDR3 is TGCGCCAGCAGCCTGAGCCCGGACAGGTATTTGTGCAATCAGCCCCAGCATTTT. Its translation is CASSLSPDRYLCNQPQHF.

V gene TRBV5-6 combines with J gene TRBJ1-2, with D unresolved. From germline, CDR1 is SGHDT and CDR2 YYEEEE. V was trimmed by 0 bases and J by 8 bases, leaving 8 bases between them. CDR3 length equals 12 residues. The chain's CDR3 is CASSLEQLGYTF. In DNA, the CDR3 is TGTGCCAGCAGCTTGGAACAGCTCGGCTACACCTTC.

This chain connects TRBV2 to TRBJ1-1; unclear D gene. Germline V gene data show CDR1 as SNHLY and CDR2 as FYNNEI. The CDR3 is 14 amino acids. V dropped 7 bases and J dropped 1 base, with 13 bases sitting between them. The CDR3 protein is CASNDASGNTEAFF. As DNA, the CDR3 is TGTGCCAGCAACGACGCCAGCGGGAACACTGAAGCTTTCTTT.

This sequence joins TRBV7-8 and TRBJ1-2, with 8 bases aligning to TRBD1. Germline assignment: CDR1 SGHVS and CDR2 FQNEAQ. With 0 bases clipped from V and 4 bases from J, the junction kept 4 bases outside the gene matches. CDR3 length: 15 residues. CDR3 sequence reads: CASSLAPGGGYGYTF. In DNA, the CDR3 is TGTGCCAGCAGCTTAGCGCCAGGGGGCGGCTATGGCTACACCTTC.